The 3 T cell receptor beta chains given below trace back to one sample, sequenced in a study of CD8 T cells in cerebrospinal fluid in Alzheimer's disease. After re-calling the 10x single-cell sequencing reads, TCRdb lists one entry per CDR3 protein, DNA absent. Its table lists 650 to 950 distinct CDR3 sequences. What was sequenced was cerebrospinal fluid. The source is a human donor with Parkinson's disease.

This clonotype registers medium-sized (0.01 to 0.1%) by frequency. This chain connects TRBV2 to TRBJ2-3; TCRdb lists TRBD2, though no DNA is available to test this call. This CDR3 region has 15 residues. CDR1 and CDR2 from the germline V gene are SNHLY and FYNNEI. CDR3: CARSGTSGDADTQYF.

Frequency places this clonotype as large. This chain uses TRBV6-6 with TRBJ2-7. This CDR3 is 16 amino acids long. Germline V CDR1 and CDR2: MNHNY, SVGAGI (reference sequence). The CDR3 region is CASSPATIVSQHEQYF.

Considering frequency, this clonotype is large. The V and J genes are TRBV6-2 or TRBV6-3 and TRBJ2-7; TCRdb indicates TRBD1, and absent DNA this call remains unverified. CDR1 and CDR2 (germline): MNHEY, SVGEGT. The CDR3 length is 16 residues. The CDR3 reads CASSYRPAVASYEQYF.